This TCR beta chain was identified during a study of monozygotic twins with cystic fibrosis. This CDR3 is built from 12 residues. Germline V gene data show CDR1 as LNHDA and CDR2 as SQIVND (reference sequence). The V segment lost 9 bases and the J segment 5 bases; nucleotides outside the gene matches: 4. Here immunoSEQ multiplex PCR was the method, and the copy in TCRdb shows in-frame clones only, minus some. Of around 34,000 clones in the sample, around 66% are singletons; the top ten hold less than 0.8%. Sequenced input: blood. V is TRBV19 and J is TRBJ2-3; 8 bases map to TRBD2. The clonotype originates from a girl between 10 and 17 years old with cystic fibrosis. The CDR3 DNA is TGTGCCAGCGGGAGGGGAATAGATACGCAGTATTTT. It translates to CASGRGIDTQYF.